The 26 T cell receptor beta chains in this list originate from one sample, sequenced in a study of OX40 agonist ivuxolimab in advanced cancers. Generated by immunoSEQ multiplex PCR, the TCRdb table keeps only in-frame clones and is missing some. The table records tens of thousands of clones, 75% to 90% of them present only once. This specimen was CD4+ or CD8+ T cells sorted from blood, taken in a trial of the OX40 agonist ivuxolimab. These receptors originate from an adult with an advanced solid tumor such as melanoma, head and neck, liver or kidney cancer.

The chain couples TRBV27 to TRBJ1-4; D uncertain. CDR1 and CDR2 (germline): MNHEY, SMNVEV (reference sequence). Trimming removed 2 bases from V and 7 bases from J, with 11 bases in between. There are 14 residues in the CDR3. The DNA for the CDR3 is TGTGCCAGCAGTTTAAGGTCAGACCCTGAAAAACTGTTTTTT. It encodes CASSLRSDPEKLFF.

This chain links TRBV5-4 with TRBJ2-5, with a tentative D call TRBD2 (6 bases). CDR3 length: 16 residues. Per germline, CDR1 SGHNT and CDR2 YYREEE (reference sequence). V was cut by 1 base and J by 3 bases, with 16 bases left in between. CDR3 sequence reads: CASSLNLGLEEETQYF. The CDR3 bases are TGTGCCAGCAGCTTGAATCTGGGACTCGAGGAAGAGACCCAGTACTTC.

The CDR3 nucleotides are TGCGCCAGCAGCCCCTGGGCATTTCAAGAGACCCAGTACTTC. Its protein is CASSPWAFQETQYF. This chain links TRBV5-1 with TRBJ2-5; no clear D gene. This CDR3 contains 14 residues. Germline CDR1 is SGHRS and CDR2 is YFSETQ. The V end lost 4 bases, the J end lost 2 bases, and 12 bases lay between the germline ends.

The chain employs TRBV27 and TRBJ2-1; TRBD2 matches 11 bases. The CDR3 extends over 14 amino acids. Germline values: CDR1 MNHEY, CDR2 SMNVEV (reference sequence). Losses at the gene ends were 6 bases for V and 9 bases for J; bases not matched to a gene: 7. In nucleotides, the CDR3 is TGTGCCAGCAGGTTAGCGGGGGGGCAGGGTGAGCAGTTCTTC. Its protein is CASRLAGGQGEQFF.

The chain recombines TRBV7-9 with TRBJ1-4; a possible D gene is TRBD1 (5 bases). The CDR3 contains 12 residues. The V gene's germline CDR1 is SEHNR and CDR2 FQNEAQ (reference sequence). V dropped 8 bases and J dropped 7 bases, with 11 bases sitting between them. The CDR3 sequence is CASEGLGEKLFF. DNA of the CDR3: TGTGCCAGCGAGGGGTTGGGTGAAAAACTGTTTTTT.

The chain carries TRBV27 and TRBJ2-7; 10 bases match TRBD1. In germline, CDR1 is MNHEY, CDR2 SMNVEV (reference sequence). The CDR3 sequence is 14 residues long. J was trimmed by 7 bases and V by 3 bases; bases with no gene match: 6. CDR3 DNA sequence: TGTGCCAGCAGTTTCGGGACAGGGGTGGGAGAGCAGTACTTC. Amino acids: CASSFGTGVGEQYF.

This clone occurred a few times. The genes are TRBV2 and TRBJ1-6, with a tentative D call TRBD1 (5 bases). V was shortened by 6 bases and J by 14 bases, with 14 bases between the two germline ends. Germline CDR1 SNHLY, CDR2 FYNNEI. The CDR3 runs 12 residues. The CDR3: CASRGGPGTLHF. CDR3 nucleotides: TGTGCCAGCAGGGGGGGTCCAGGCACCCTCCACTTT. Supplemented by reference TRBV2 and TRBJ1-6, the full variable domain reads EPEVTQTPSHQVTQMGQEVILRCVPISNHLYFYWYRQILGQKVEFLVSFYNNEISEKSEIFDDQFSVERPDGSNFTLKIRSTKLEDSAMYFCASRGGPGTLHFGNGTRLTVT.

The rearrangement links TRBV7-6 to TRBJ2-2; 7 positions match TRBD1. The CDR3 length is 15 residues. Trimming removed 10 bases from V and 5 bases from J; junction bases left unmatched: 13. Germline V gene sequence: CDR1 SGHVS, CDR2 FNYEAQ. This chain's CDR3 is CATETRRGMTGELFF. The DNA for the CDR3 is TGTGCCACCGAAACCCGCAGGGGGATGACCGGGGAGCTGTTTTTT.

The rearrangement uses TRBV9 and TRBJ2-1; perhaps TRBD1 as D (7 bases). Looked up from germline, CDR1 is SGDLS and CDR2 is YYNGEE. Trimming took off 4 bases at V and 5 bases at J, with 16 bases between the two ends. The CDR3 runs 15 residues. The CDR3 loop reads CASSLPGGPHNEQFF. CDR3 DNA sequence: TGTGCCAGCAGCCTTCCAGGGGGGCCTCACAATGAGCAGTTCTTC.

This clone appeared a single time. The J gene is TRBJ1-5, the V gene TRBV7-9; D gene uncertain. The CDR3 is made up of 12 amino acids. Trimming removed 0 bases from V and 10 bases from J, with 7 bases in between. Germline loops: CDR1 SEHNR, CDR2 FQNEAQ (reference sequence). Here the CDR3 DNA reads TGTGCCAGCAGCTTAGCGCGGCTACCCCAGCATTTT. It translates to CASSLARLPQHF.

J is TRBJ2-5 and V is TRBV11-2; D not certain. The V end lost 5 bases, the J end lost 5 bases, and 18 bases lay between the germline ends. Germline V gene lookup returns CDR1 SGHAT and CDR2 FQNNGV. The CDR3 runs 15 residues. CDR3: CASSRQAGLGETQYF. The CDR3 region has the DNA TGTGCCAGCAGCCGGCAAGCAGGCCTCGGGGAGACCCAGTACTTC.

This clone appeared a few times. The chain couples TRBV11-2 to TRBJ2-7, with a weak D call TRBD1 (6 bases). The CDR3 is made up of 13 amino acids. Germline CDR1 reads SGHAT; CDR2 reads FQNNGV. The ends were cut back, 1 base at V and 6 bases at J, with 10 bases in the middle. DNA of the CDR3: TGTGCCAGCAGCTTAGCCCACAGGGCCGAGCAGTACTTC. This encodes CASSLAHRAEQYF.

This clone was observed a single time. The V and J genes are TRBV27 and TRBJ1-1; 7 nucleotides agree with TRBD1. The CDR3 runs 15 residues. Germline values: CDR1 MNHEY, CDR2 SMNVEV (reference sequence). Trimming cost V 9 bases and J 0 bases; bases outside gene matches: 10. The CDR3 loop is CASTVTGALNTEAFF. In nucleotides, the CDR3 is TGTGCCAGTACTGTCACAGGGGCCCTGAACACTGAAGCTTTCTTT.

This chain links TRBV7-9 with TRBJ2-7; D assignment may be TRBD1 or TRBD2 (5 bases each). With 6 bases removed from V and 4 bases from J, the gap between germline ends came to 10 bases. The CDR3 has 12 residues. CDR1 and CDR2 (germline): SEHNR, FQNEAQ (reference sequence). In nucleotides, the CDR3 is TGTGCCAGCAGAAGAGAGGGGTACGAGCAGTACTTC. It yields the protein CASRREGYEQYF.

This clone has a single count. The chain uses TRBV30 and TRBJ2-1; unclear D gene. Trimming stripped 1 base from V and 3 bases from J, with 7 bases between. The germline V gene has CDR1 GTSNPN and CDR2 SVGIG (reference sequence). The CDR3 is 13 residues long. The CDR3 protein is CAWSEGHYNEQFF. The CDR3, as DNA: TGTGCCTGGAGTGAGGGTCACTACAATGAGCAGTTCTTC.

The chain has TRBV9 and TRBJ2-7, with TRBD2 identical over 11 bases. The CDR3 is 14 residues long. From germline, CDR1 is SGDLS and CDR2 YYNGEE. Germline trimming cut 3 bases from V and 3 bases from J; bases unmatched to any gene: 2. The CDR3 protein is CASSATSGDYEQYF. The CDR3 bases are TGTGCCAGCAGCGCGACTAGCGGGGACTACGAGCAGTACTTC. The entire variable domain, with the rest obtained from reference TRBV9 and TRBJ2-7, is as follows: DSGVTQTPKHLITATGQRVTLRCSPRSGDLSVYWYQQSLDQGLQFLIQYYNGEERAKGNILERFSAQQFPDLHSELNLSSLELGDSALYFCASSATSGDYEQYFGPGTRLTVT.

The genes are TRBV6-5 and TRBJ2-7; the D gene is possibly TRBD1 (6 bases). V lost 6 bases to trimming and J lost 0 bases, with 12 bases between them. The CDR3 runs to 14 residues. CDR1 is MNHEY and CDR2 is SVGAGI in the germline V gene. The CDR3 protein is CASRSGTLSYEQYF. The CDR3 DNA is TGTGCCAGCAGATCCGGGACACTCTCCTACGAGCAGTACTTC.

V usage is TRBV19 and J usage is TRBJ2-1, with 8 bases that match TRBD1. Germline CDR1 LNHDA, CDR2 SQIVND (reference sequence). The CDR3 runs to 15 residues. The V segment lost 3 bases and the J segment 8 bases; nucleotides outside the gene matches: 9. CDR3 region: CASSIDRGHSDEQFF. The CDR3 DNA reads TGTGCCAGTAGTATCGACAGGGGCCACAGCGATGAGCAGTTCTTC.

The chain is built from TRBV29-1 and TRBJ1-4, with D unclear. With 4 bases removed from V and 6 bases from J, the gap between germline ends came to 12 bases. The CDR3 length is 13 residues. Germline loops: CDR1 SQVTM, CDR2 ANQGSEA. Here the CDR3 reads CSVASGNYEKLFF. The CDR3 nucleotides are TGCAGCGTTGCTTCCGGGAACTATGAAAAACTGTTTTTT.

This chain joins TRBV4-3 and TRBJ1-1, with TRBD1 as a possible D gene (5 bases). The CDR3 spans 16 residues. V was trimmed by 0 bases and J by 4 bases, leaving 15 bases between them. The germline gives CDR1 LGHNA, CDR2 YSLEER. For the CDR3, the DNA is TGCGCCAGCAGCCAAGATTACCTCGGGCAGGGCACTGAAGCTTTCTTT. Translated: CASSQDYLGQGTEAFF.

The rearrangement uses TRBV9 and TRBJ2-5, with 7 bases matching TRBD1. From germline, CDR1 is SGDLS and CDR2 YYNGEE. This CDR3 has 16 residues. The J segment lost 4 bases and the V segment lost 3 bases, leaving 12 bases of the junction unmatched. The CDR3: CASSGSQGQFRETQYF. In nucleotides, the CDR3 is TGTGCCAGCAGCGGATCCCAGGGACAGTTCCGAGAGACCCAGTACTTC.

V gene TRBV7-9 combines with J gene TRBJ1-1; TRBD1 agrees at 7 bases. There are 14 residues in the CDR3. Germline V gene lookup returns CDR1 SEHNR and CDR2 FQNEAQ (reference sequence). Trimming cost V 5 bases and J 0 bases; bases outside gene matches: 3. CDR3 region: CASSPGQMNTEAFF. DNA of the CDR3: TGTGCCAGCAGCCCGGGACAGATGAACACTGAAGCTTTCTTT.

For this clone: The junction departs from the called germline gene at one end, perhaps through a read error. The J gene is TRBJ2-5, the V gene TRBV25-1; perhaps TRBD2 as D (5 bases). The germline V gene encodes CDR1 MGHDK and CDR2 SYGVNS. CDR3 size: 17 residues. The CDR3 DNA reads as TGTGCCAGCAGTGATGAGTGGACTTTACTAGGCCAAGAGGCCCAGTACTTC. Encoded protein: CASSDEWTLLGQEAQYF.

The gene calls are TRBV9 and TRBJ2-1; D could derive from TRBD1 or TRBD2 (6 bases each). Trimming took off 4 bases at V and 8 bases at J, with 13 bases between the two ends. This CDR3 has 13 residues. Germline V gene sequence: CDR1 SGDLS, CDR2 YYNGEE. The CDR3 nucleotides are TGTGCCAGCAGCTCACCCGGGGGCCATGAGCAGTTCTTC. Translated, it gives CASSSPGGHEQFF.

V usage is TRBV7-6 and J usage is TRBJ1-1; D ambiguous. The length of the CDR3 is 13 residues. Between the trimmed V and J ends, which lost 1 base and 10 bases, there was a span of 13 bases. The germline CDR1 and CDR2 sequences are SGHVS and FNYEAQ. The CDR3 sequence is CASSLGPSSAAFF. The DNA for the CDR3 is TGTGCCAGCAGCTTAGGCCCCAGCTCGGCAGCTTTCTTT. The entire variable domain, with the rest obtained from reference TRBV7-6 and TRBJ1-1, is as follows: GAGVSQSPRYKVTKRGQDVALRCDPISGHVSLYWYRQALGQGPEFLTYFNYEAQQDKSGLPNDRFSAERPEGSISTLTIQRTEQRDSAMYRCASSLGPSSAAFFGQGTRLTVV.

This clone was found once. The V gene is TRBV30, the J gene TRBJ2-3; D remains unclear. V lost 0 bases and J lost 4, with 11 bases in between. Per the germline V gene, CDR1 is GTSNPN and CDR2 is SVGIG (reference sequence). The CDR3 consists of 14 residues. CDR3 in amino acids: CAWSVAQFADTQYF. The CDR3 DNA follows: TGTGCCTGGAGTGTAGCCCAGTTCGCAGATACGCAGTATTTT.